These 3 T cell receptor beta chains came from one sample sequenced in a study of T cell responses to AZD1222 COVID-19 vaccine. Using immunoSEQ multiplex PCR, the repertoire was profiled, and TCRdb retains in-frame clones only, with some absent. The sample comprises approximately 90,000 clones, 90% of which are singletons, and approximately 3% rests with the top ten. This sample comprised peripheral blood, obtained on day 0 of AZD1222 vaccination. The receptor source for this set is an adult in good health.

The CDR3 DNA is TGTGCCAGCAGCCAATGGGACAGGGTGGACGAGCAGTACTTC. As protein: CASSQWDRVDEQYF. This chain joins TRBV4-2 and TRBJ2-7; 9 bases match TRBD1. Germline V gene lookup returns CDR1 LGHNA and CDR2 YNFKEQ. Unmatched junction bases numbered 4, after V lost 2 bases and J lost 5 bases. The CDR3 consists of 14 residues.

A note on this clone: Other DNA sequences from this sample encode an identical CDR3 as well. This chain connects TRBV5-1 to TRBJ2-1; 7 bases are a match to TRBD2. V was clipped by 0 bases and J by 0 bases; unmatched bases: 3. CDR1 is SGHRS and CDR2 is YFSETQ in the germline V gene. The CDR3 contains 16 residues. The CDR3 coding sequence is TGCGCCAGCAGCTTGGCCGGCGGGAGCTCCTACAATGAGCAGTTCTTC. Translated: CASSLAGGSSYNEQFF. Variable domain in full (rest from reference TRBV5-1 and TRBJ2-1): KAGVTQTPRYLIKTRGQQVTLSCSPISGHRSVSWYQQTPGQGLQFLFEYFSETQRNKGNFPGRFSGRQFSNSRSEMNVSTLELGDSALYLCASSLAGGSSYNEQFFGPGTRLTVL.

The chain uses TRBV4-1 and TRBJ2-7, with D possibly being TRBD1 (6 bases). Between the trimmed V and J ends, which lost 2 bases and 1 base, there was a span of 12 bases. CDR1 is MGHRA and CDR2 is YSYEKL in the germline V gene. This CDR3 comprises 15 residues. The CDR3 region is CASSQRVTGSYEQYF. As DNA, the CDR3 is TGCGCCAGCAGCCAAAGGGTGACAGGATCCTACGAGCAGTACTTC.